This TCR beta chain is drawn from a study of blood T cell repertoires in COVID-19 (dated by TCRdb to 2020 to 2021). Some background on the complete study: The collaborator samples originated in the United States, Italy and Spain and spanned the acute and convalescent phases of COVID-19. The dataset comprised deeply sampled blood TCRbeta repertoires from subjects exposed to, actively infected with, or recovered from COVID-19. Nearly every sample came with metadata listing a de-identified subject ID, COVID-19 status, age in years and sex. Where HLA class I and class II types were available, the types were taken from metadata supplied by the sample provider, not from assay-based typing. The prospective study material was composed of cDNA or gDNA derived from T cells, B-cell-depleted T cells, or PBMCs. Samples came from the ongoing ImmuneRACE study (first 160 participants) plus 1,254 subjects from 6 global collaborators. The repertoires were released in a freely available public database meant as a resource for research on the immune response to SARS-CoV-2. Overall results and qualifications from the work: How much clinical and demographic metadata was included differed by source and by participant, and the metadata was provided uncurated.

The CDR3 runs 18 amino acids, cysteine and phenylalanine included. Only the CDR3 DNA stays, 54 bases, in frame from base 1. CDR1 is given as SEHNR and CDR2 as FQNEAQ, both from the germline V gene (reference sequence). V is cut by 2 bases and J by 10 bases, and the space between the germline ends is 27 bases. Details on this clone: Its recognized antigen is unknown. The input lacks base qualities; no much larger clone sits a single base away.

The collaborating institutions used their own protocols to collect whole blood in K2EDTA tubes. For TCRbeta analysis, collaborators shipped samples in one of three forms: frozen whole blood, isolated PBMCs, or DNA extracted from either of those sample types. TCRbeta CDR3 regions were amplified from genomic DNA using the immunoSEQ Assay, a bias-controlled multiplex PCR. Per the source publication's procedure: The number of nucleated cells in each sample was estimated from the amplification of reference gene primers within the assay. To quantify the absolute abundance of each unique TCRbeta CDR3 rearrangement, sequence reads were collapsed and filtered. Productive Simpson clonality was computed per sample as the square root of Simpson's diversity index over productive rearrangements. TCRdb took this table from immuneACCESS and kept in-frame rearrangements with V and J called. Such tables lack part of the clones; where checked against another copy, unresolved V genes explain under half of the gap, and the rest is unexplained. V and J calls plus clone size are reproduced from that table; the DNA served to infer D and trimming. Across this sample there are around 250,000 clones, with around 82% seen only once. The top ten hold approximately 5.4% of the sample.

The clonotype comes from an elderly man with acute or convalescent COVID-19. The sequence links TRBV7-9 to TRBJ2-1, and the D gene may be TRBD1, 6 bases matching. Sequencing was performed on peripheral blood. The DNA sequence is TGTGCCAGCAGCTTATACGGGACAACTCTCCCAATAACCCGGGAGCAGTTCTTC. Translated, it reads CASSLYGTTLPITREQFF.